The subject of this entry is one T cell receptor beta chain. Antigen specificity is unknown. This CDR3 contains 15 residues. Germline lookup yields CDR1 SGHVS and CDR2 FNYEAQ. V trimming: 5 bases; J trimming: 2 bases; junction bases outside the gene matches: 7. The data stem from a study of OX40 agonist ivuxolimab in advanced cancers. Study results and caveats: CD8+ T cells averaged more expanded clones than CD4+. CD4+ and CD8+ blood T cells expanded clonally by week 6 at 0.1 to 3.0 mg/kg.

The protocol was immunoSEQ multiplex PCR, while the TCRdb copy is restricted to in-frame clones and leaves out a portion. Of some 73,000 clones listed, 70% to 90% are singletons. The sequencing used CD4+ or CD8+ T cells sorted from blood, collected in a trial of the OX40 agonist ivuxolimab. This clonotype was sampled from an adult with an advanced solid tumor such as melanoma, head and neck, liver or kidney cancer. V and J are TRBV7-6 and TRBJ2-3; 7 nucleotides align to TRBD2. CDR3 protein: CASSDTSAITDTQYF. The CDR3, as DNA: TGTGCCAGCAGCGACACTAGCGCAATCACAGATACGCAGTATTTT.